This T cell receptor beta chain was recorded in a study of cytomegalovirus exposure and HLA in healthy donors. Study outcomes and limitations: Later analysis found that TCR beta chains associated with HLA were more clonally expanded than other, equally common chains. According to reports, the classifier identified cytomegalovirus status with high specificity and sensitivity.

With respect to this clone: What it binds is unknown.

Germline CDR1 reads MNHNS; CDR2 reads SASEGT. The CDR3 is 15 amino acids. The germline V and J ends were trimmed by 6 bases and 0 bases, with 14 bases remaining between them. PCR used 60 Vbeta primers and 13 Jbeta primers. Method: immunoSEQ multiplex PCR; TCRdb's copy keeps in-frame clones and lacks some. The sample has 90,000 to 120,000 clones; approximately 80% are singletons. The chain couples TRBV6-1 to TRBJ2-5; tentative D call: TRBD2 (6 bases). Sequencing input: PBMCs. The TCR was taken from a male donor in good health and CMV-seronegative. Here the CDR3 DNA reads TGTGCCAGCAGGAGGAGTGGGGGGTACCAAGAGACCCAGTACTTC. Translated, it gives CASRRSGGYQETQYF.